This entry features one T cell receptor beta chain sequence. The germline gives CDR1 SGHNT, CDR2 YYREEE (reference sequence). CDR3 size: 16 residues. V dropped 4 bases and J dropped 0 bases, with 16 bases sitting between them. The authors' processing: Amplification with reference gene primers provided the estimates of nucleated cell counts. Measured with immunoSEQ multiplex PCR; TCRdb has only the in-frame clones, and not every one. V and J calls and clone size come straight from that table; D and trimming were deduced from the DNA. The sample shows about 180,000 clones, about 80% of them seen only once. This entry belongs to a study of blood T cell repertoires in COVID-19. For the study at large: Material from acute and convalescent COVID-19 was sourced from the United States, Italy and Spain. Nucleic acid was either cDNA or gDNA, and it came from T cells, B-cell-depleted T cells, or PBMCs.

Sequencing was carried out using peripheral blood. This clonotype was obtained from a human donor in a cohort sampled during active COVID-19. The chain recombines TRBV5-4 with TRBJ1-1; the D gene is possibly TRBD1 (5 bases). The CDR3 sequence: CASSRGLTSMNTEAFF. The CDR3 region has the DNA TGTGCCAGCAGCCGGGGACTGACTTCCATGAACACTGAAGCTTTCTTT.